This entry concerns a single T cell receptor (beta chain). Treatment reported: about 20 received Ad26.COV2.S at low or high dose, single or two shots; five or six received placebo; per-sample allocation not given. Day 63 after the first injection of vaccine or placebo was the sampling time. This sample was taken from a study of Ad26.COV2.S vaccination and SARS-CoV-2 variants. Using immunoSEQ multiplex PCR, the repertoire was profiled, and TCRdb retains in-frame clones only, with some absent. This table has fewer than 400,000 clones, roughly nine tenths appearing once. With 2 bases removed from V and 4 bases from J, the gap between germline ends came to 12 bases. Germline V gives CDR1 MNHEY, CDR2 SVGEGT. The CDR3 contains 14 residues.

Sequencing used peripheral blood, obtained in a trial of Ad26.COV2.S vaccine versus placebo. This rearrangement joins TRBV6-2 or TRBV6-3 to TRBJ2-7, with TRBD1 as a possible D gene (6 bases). The sequence derives from a person between 18 and 59 years old who received the Ad26.COV2.S COVID-19 vaccine or a placebo. CDR3 loop: CASSYTQGAYEQYF. CDR3 coding DNA: TGTGCCAGCAGTTACACACAGGGAGCGTACGAGCAGTACTTC.